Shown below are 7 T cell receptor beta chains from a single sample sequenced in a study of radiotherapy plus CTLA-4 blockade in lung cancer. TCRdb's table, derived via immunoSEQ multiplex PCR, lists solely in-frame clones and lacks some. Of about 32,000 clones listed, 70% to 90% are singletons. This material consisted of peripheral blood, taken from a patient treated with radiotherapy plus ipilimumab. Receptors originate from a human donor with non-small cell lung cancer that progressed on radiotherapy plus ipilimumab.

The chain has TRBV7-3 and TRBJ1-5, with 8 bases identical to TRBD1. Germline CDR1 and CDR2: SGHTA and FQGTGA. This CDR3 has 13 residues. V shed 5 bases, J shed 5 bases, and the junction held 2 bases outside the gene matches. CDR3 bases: TGTGCCAGCAGCACGGACAGGGATCAGCCCCAGCATTTT. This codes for CASSTDRDQPQHF.

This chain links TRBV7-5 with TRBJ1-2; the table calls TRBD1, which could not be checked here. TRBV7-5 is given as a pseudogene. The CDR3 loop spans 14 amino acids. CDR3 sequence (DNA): TGTGCCAGAAGCTTAGGAGACAGGATGTATGGCTACACCTTC. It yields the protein CARSLGDRMYGYTF.

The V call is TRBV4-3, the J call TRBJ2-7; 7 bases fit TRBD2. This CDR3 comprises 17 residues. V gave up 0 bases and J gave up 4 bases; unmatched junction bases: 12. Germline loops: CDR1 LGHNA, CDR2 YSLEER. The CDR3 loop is CASSQEVARGGPYEQYF. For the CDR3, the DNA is TGCGCCAGCAGCCAAGAGGTCGCACGCGGGGGACCATACGAGCAGTACTTC.

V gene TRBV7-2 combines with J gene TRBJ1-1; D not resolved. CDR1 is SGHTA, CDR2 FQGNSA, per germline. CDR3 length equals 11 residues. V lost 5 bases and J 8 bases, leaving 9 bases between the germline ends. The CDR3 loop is CASSNSLEAFF. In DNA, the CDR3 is TGTGCCAGCAGCAATAGTCTGGAAGCTTTCTTT.

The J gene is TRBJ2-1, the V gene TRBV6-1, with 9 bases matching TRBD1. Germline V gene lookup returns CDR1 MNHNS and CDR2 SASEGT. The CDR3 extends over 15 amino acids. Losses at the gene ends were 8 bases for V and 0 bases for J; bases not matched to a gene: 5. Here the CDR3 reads CASRTGASSYNEQFF. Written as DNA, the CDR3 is TGTGCCAGCCGGACAGGGGCCAGCTCCTACAATGAGCAGTTCTTC.

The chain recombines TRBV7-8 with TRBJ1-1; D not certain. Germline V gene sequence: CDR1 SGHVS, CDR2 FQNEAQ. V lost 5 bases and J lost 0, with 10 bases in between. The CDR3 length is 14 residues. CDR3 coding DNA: TGTGCCAGCAGCCCGCAGACACTGAACACTGAAGCTTTCTTT. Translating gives CASSPQTLNTEAFF.

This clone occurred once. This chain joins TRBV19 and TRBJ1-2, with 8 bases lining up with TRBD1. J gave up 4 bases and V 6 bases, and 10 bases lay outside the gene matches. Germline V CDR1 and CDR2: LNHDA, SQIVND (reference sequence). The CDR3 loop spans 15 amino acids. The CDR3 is CASSTTQGALYGYTF. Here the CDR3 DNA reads TGTGCCAGTAGCACCACTCAGGGGGCCCTCTATGGCTACACCTTC.